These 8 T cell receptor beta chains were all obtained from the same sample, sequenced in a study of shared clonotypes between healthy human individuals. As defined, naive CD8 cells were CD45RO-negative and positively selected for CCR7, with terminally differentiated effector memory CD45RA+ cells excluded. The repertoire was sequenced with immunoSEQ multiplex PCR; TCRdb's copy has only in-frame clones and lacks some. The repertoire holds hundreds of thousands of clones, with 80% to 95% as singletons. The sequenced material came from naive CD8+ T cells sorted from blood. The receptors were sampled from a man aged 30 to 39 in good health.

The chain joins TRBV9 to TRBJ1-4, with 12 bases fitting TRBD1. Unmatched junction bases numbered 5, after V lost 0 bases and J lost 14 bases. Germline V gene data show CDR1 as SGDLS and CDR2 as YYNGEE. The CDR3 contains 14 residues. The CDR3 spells CASSVDGTGGRLFF. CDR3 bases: TGTGCCAGCAGCGTAGATGGGACAGGGGGCAGGCTGTTTTTT.

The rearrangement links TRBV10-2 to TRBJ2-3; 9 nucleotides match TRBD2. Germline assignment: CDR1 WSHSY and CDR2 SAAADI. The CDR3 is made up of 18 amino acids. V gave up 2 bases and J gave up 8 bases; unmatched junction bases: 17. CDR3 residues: CASSEIPGLAIDAGTQYF. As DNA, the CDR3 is TGCGCCAGCAGTGAGATCCCGGGACTAGCTATCGACGCCGGTACGCAGTATTTT.

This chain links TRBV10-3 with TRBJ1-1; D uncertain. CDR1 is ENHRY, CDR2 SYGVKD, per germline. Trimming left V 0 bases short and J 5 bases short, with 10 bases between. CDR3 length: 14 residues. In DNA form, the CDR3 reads TGTGCCATCAGTGAGTCGGGGTATAAAACTGAAGCTTTCTTT. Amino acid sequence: CAISESGYKTEAFF.

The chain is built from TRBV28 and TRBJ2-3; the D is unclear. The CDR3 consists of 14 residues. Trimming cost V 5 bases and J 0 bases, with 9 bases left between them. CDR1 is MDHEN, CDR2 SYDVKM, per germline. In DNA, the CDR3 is TGTGCCAGCAGTCAGTATTCTAGCACAGATACGCAGTATTTT. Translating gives CASSQYSSTDTQYF.

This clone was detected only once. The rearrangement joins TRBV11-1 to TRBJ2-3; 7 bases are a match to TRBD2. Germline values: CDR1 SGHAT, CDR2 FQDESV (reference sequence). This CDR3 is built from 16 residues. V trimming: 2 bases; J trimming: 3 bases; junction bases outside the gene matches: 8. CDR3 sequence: CASSLKRARGTDTQYF. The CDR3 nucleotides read TGTGCCAGCAGCTTAAAGAGGGCGCGGGGGACAGATACGCAGTATTTT.

The CDR3 coding sequence is TGCGCCAGCAGCCAAGATCTTAGGGGGACTAGCGGGAGGGCCCTCACCGGGGAGCTGTTTTTT. Residues: CASSQDLRGTSGRALTGELFF. V gene TRBV4-1 combines with J gene TRBJ2-2, with 16 bases lining up with TRBD2. Germline assignment: CDR1 MGHRA and CDR2 YSYEKL. Trimming at V came to 0 bases and at J to 4 bases, leaving 11 bases not matched to a gene. The CDR3 loop spans 21 amino acids.

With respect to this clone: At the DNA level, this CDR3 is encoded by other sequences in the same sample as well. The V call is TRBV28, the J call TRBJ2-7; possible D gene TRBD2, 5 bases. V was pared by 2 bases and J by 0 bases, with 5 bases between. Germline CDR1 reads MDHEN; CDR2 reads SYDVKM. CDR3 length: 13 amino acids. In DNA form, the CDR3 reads TGTGCCAGCAGTTTAGAGGGCTCCTACGAGCAGTACTTC. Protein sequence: CASSLEGSYEQYF.

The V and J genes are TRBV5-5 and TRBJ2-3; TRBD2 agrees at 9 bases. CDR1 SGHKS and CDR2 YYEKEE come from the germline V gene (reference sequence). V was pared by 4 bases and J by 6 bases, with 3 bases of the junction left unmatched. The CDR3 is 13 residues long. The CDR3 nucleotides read TGTGCCAGCAGCCGGACTAGCGCGGATACGCAGTATTTT. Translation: CASSRTSADTQYF. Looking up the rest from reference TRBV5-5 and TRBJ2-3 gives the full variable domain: DAGVTQSPTHLIKTRGQQVTLRCSPISGHKSVSWYQQVLGQGPQFIFQYYEKEERGRGNFPDRFSARQFPNYSSELNVNALLLGDSALYLCASSRTSADTQYFGPGTRLTVL.